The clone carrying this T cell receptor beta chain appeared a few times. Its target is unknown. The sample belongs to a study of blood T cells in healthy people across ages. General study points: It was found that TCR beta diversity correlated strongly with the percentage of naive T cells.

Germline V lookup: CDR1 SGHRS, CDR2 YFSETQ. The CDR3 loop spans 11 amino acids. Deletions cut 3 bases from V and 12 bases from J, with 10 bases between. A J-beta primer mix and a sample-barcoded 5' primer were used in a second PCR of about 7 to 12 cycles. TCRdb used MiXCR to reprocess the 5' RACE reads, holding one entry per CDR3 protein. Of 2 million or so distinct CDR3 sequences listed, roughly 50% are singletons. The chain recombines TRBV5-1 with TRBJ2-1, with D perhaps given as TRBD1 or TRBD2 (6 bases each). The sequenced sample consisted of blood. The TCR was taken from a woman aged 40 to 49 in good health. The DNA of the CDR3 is TGCGCCAGCAGCTCACAGGGAGGGCAGTTCTTC. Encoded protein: CASSSQGGQFF.